Below are 14 T cell receptor beta chains sequenced from a single sample in a study of response to subunit inactivated influenza vaccine (dated by TCRdb to 2016 to 2018). Receptor amplification or capture employed RT-PCR. Sequencing was carried out with an Illumina HiSeq 2500. TCRdb reprocessing: public reads trimmed at Q25 with fastp, clones called with MiXCR, in-frame beta chains kept. All rows with the same CDR3 protein become a single entry with the most common DNA and genes. This sample gives 600,000 to 700,000 distinct CDR3 sequences in total; 14% of them show up just once. 7.5% to 8% of the sample belongs to the ten largest clones. This material consisted of PBMCs from blood, taken about 14 days before vaccination. The receptors come from a man aged 45-65 years who received an inactivated influenza vaccine. Donor details come from another sample of the same person, matched by shared clones.

The chain carries TRBV28 and TRBJ2-7; 8 bases line up with TRBD1. J was trimmed by 3 bases and V by 4 bases; bases with no gene match: 5. This CDR3 is built from 14 residues. Per germline, CDR1 MDHEN and CDR2 SYDVKM. The CDR3 DNA follows: TGTGCCAGCAGTTCAGGGGGCCACAACTACGAGCAGTACTTC. Translated, it gives CASSSGGHNYEQYF. The whole variable domain, remainder taken from reference TRBV28 and TRBJ2-7, is DVKVTQSSRYLVKRTGEKVFLECVQDMDHENMFWYRQDPGLGLRLIYFSYDVKMKEKGDIPEGYSVSREKKERFSLILESASTNQTSMYLCASSSGGHNYEQYFGPGTRLTVT.

This clonotype was counted at least ten times. The chain joins TRBV9 to TRBJ2-5; 8 bases are shared with TRBD1. V was clipped by 4 bases and J by 0 bases; unmatched bases: 11. Looked up from germline, CDR1 is SGDLS and CDR2 is YYNGEE. CDR3 length: 17 residues. The CDR3 loop is CASSPKTGQAYQETQYF. Here the CDR3 DNA reads TGTGCCAGCAGCCCAAAGACGGGACAGGCCTACCAAGAGACCCAGTACTTC.

Many counts were recorded for this clonotype. The CDR3 nucleotides are TGTGCCAGCAGATCTCGCGGGAGAGGGTTCACGGATACGCAGTATTTT. It is translated as CASRSRGRGFTDTQYF. The chain combines TRBV12-3 or TRBV12-4 with TRBJ2-3; 7 positions agree with TRBD2. This CDR3 is 16 amino acids long. V trimming: 6 bases; J trimming: 6 bases; junction bases outside the gene matches: 15.

This clonotype turned up a few times. This chain joins TRBV12-3 or TRBV12-4 and TRBJ1-5, with a weak D call TRBD1 (6 bases). CDR3 length equals 13 residues. Trimming removed 4 bases from V and 8 bases from J, with 12 bases in between. The DNA of the CDR3 is TGTGCCAGCAGTTGGACAGCCTACAAGCCCCAGCATTTT. Translated: CASSWTAYKPQHF.

The chain recombines TRBV29-1 with TRBJ2-2; 12 nucleotides match TRBD2. Germline-derived CDR1 and CDR2 are SQVTM and ANQGSEA. Trimming removed 7 bases from V and 10 bases from J; junction bases left unmatched: 13. This CDR3 is 15 amino acids long. The CDR3 nucleotides are TGCAGCGCCGGCTGGGGAGGACTAGCGGGGAAGGAGCTGTTTTTT. This encodes CSAGWGGLAGKELFF.

The table lists this clonotype with a few counts. J is TRBJ2-7 and V is TRBV3-1, with D hard to call. The CDR3 spans 13 residues. CDR1 LGHDT and CDR2 YNNKEL come from the germline V gene (reference sequence). Trimming took 2 bases from V and 5 from J, leaving 10 bases between them. CDR3 in amino acids: CASSQFRQDEQYF. The CDR3 nucleotides read TGTGCCAGCAGCCAATTCCGGCAGGACGAGCAGTACTTC.

This clonotype was recorded only once. The J gene is TRBJ2-2, the V gene TRBV6-1, with TRBD2 identical over 9 bases. This CDR3 comprises 15 residues. J was trimmed by 2 bases and V by 6 bases; bases with no gene match: 4. CDR1 is MNHNS and CDR2 is SASEGT in the germline V gene. In DNA, the CDR3 is TGTGCCAGCAGGCGGGAGGGCCTTAACACCGGGGAGCTGTTTTTT. Translated, it gives CASRREGLNTGELFF.

The chain has TRBV24-1 and TRBJ2-3; D is perhaps TRBD1 or TRBD2 (6 bases each). Germline V CDR1 and CDR2: KGHDR, SFDVKD. This CDR3 is 15 amino acids long. The V end lost 4 bases, the J end lost 5 bases, and 15 bases lay between the germline ends. The DNA of the CDR3 is TGTGCCACCAGTGACGGGGGACATGAGGGAGATACGCAGTATTTT. Protein product: CATSDGGHEGDTQYF.

This chain links TRBV20-1 with TRBJ2-2; D possibly matches TRBD1 or TRBD2 (6 bases each). The CDR3 spans 15 residues. The V gene's germline CDR1 is DFQATT and CDR2 SNEGSKA (reference sequence). V was cut by 3 bases and J by 2 bases, with 13 bases left in between. The CDR3 region has the DNA TGCAGTGCTAGGGCCGGGGGCCGAAACACCGGGGAGCTGTTTTTT. Translated, it gives CSARAGGRNTGELFF.

This clonotype has only a few counts. The rearrangement joins TRBV29-1 to TRBJ2-3, with TRBD2 identical over 8 bases. With V trimmed by 5 bases and J by 1 base, 5 bases remained unmatched. This CDR3 has 14 amino acids. Germline V lookup: CDR1 SQVTM, CDR2 ANQGSEA. Written as DNA, the CDR3 is TGCAGCGTTAGAGCGGGAGCTGGCACAGATACGCAGTATTTT. Encoded protein: CSVRAGAGTDTQYF.

Details on this clonotype: A read error is possible here, since a much larger clone lies one base away. This chain links TRBV12-3 or TRBV12-4 with TRBJ1-5; no definite D call. The CDR3 length is 13 residues. Here the CDR3 DNA reads TGTGACAGCACCCAGAGGGAGAATCAGCCCCAGCATTTT. Protein product: CDSTQRENQPQHF.

This clonotype appeared a few times. V is TRBV29-1 and J is TRBJ2-1; 7 bases map to TRBD1. Germline CDR1 SQVTM, CDR2 ANQGSEA. The length of the CDR3 is 12 residues. Trimming removed 5 bases from V and 7 bases from J; junction bases left unmatched: 5. The CDR3 region has the DNA TGCAGCGTTTCATCACAGGGGAATGAGCAGTTCTTC. Its protein is CSVSSQGNEQFF.

CDR3 residues: CASSYSYQGLRETQYF. CDR3 nucleotide sequence: TGTGCCAGCAGTTACTCGTACCAGGGTTTGAGGGAGACCCAGTACTTC. V usage is TRBV6-5 and J usage is TRBJ2-5; a possible D gene is TRBD1 (5 bases). Trimming shortened V by 0 bases and J by 5 bases, and 16 bases separated the two germline ends. The CDR3 totals 16 residues. CDR1 and CDR2 (germline): MNHEY, SVGAGI.

This chain links TRBV7-2 with TRBJ2-5; possible D gene TRBD2, 5 bases. Trimming took 5 bases from V and 4 from J, leaving 17 bases between them. Looked up from germline, CDR1 is SGHTA and CDR2 is FQGNSA. This CDR3 has 15 amino acids. As DNA, the CDR3 is TGTGCCAGCAGCCCGAGGGCATCTCCGGGAGAGACCCAGTACTTC. Amino acids: CASSPRASPGETQYF.